The 9 T cell receptor beta chains below come from one sample, sequenced in a study of CD8+ T cells in alopecia areata. As the sequencing template, cDNA was produced by extracting RNA and reverse transcribing it. Sequencing used immunoSEQ multiplex PCR; TCRdb keeps in-frame clones, though not all of them. Of some 180,000 clones listed, around 63% are singletons. Sequencing used CD4+ T cells sorted from blood, obtained at week 0. All receptors come from a human donor with alopecia areata.

The V and J genes are TRBV9 and TRBJ2-3; either TRBD1 or TRBD2 may fit D (5 bases each). Deletions cut 0 bases from V and 0 bases from J, with 5 bases between. Germline CDR1 reads SGDLS; CDR2 reads YYNGEE. This CDR3 has 14 amino acids. CDR3 amino acids: CASSVGGSTDTQYF. CDR3 sequence (DNA): TGTGCCAGCAGCGTAGGGGGGAGCACAGATACGCAGTATTTT. Full variable domain (remainder filled in from reference TRBV9 and TRBJ2-3): DSGVTQTPKHLITATGQRVTLRCSPRSGDLSVYWYQQSLDQGLQFLIQYYNGEERAKGNILERFSAQQFPDLHSELNLSSLELGDSALYFCASSVGGSTDTQYFGPGTRLTVL.

This chain connects TRBV15 to TRBJ1-4; weak D call: TRBD1 (5 bases). From germline, CDR1 is LNHNV and CDR2 YYDKDF (reference sequence). V shed 1 base and J shed 7 bases, with 19 bases lying between them. This CDR3 comprises 17 residues. Written as DNA, the CDR3 is TGTGCCACCAGCAGAGTGGGAGCCGGGGGAAGCAGTGAAAAACTGTTTTTT. Translated, it gives CATSRVGAGGSSEKLFF.

The sample holds a few counts of this clone. This chain connects TRBV29-1 to TRBJ2-7; TRBD1 is a possible D gene (6 bases). This CDR3 has 12 amino acids. V shed 8 bases and J shed 2 bases, with 13 bases lying between them. Germline CDR1 and CDR2: SQVTM and ANQGSEA. The CDR3 DNA sequence: TGCAGCATGCAAGGACAGACCTACGAGCAGTACTTC. This gives the protein CSMQGQTYEQYF.

This CDR3 reads CASSYGTVVESPLHF. CDR3 in DNA: TGTGCCAGCAGCTACGGGACAGTGGTCGAATCACCCCTCCACTTT. The V gene is TRBV11-1, the J gene TRBJ1-6, with TRBD1 matching 7 bases. Trimming removed 4 bases from V and 10 bases from J; junction bases left unmatched: 10. Germline values: CDR1 SGHAT, CDR2 FQDESV (reference sequence). The CDR3 is made up of 15 amino acids.

This clone occurred a few times. The chain joins TRBV2 to TRBJ1-5, with TRBD1 as a possible D gene (6 bases). Between the trimmed V and J ends, which lost 5 bases and 5 bases, there was a span of 10 bases. The CDR3 contains 13 residues. Germline V lookup: CDR1 SNHLY, CDR2 FYNNEI. CDR3 DNA: TGTGCCAGCAGTCGGACAGCCGATCAGCCCCAGCATTTT. It codes for CASSRTADQPQHF.

V gene TRBV5-1 combines with J gene TRBJ1-1, with D unclear. The CDR3 is 12 residues long. CDR1 SGHRS and CDR2 YFSETQ come from the germline V gene. Trimming took off 1 base at V and 2 bases at J, with 3 bases between the two ends. In DNA, the CDR3 is TGCGCCAGCAGCTTGTCAAACACTGAAGCTTTCTTT. This encodes CASSLSNTEAFF.

This sequence joins TRBV7-2 and TRBJ1-6, with D tentatively TRBD1 (5 bases). The ends were cut back, 4 bases at V and 7 bases at J, with 11 bases in the middle. The CDR3 has 14 amino acids. Germline lookup yields CDR1 SGHTA and CDR2 FQGNSA. The CDR3 is CASSYNAGNSPLHF. The CDR3 DNA sequence: TGTGCCAGCAGCTATAACGCAGGGAATTCACCCCTCCACTTT.

The CDR3 is CASSGTGTVYNEQFF. For the CDR3, the DNA is TGTGCCAGCAGCGGAACCGGGACAGTTTACAATGAGCAGTTCTTC. The chain recombines TRBV9 with TRBJ2-1, with 7 bases that match TRBD1. The CDR3 extends over 15 amino acids. With V trimmed by 3 bases and J by 4 bases, 7 bases remained unmatched. The germline gives CDR1 SGDLS, CDR2 YYNGEE.

The gene calls are TRBV6-6 and TRBJ2-7; a possible D gene is TRBD2 (6 bases). The CDR3 totals 15 residues. The V end was cut by 0 bases, the J end by 3 bases, with 12 bases between. Germline CDR1 MNHNY, CDR2 SVGAGI (reference sequence). The CDR3 DNA is TGTGCCAGCAGTTACTCACGGGGGATCGGCTACGAGCAGTACTTC. It specifies CASSYSRGIGYEQYF.